A single sample is the source of the 26 T cell receptor beta chains below, sequenced in a study of Graves' ophthalmopathy and Graves' hyperthyroidism. Amplification of TCR beta CDR3 regions used RNA transcripts. RT-PCR was first run with HTBI primers, then multiplex PCR in a second round. One entry per CDR3 protein results from TCRdb running MiXCR on the multiplex PCR reads. The profile shows 500,000 to 600,000 distinct CDR3 sequences, approximately 35% of them singletons. Specimen: peripheral blood or thyroid tissue (not recorded which). These receptor sequences come from an adult man with Graves' hyperthyroidism.

On this clonotype: The conserved final phenylalanine or tryptophan is absent from the CDR3, which likely points to a read error. The DNA is omitted, as the CDR3 cannot be located on it reliably, and the CDR3 follows TCRdb's listing. The chain couples TRBV7-9 to TRBJ1-1; TRBD1, the D gene given by the table, was not confirmed from the DNA. Including both end residues, the CDR3 is 8 amino acids long. Germline assignment: CDR1 SEHNR and CDR2 FQNEAQ (reference sequence). CDR3 residues: CASSLAPP.

This clonotype occurred many times. V gene TRBV6-2 or TRBV6-3 combines with J gene TRBJ2-7; TRBD2 aligns across 10 bases. V lost 6 bases to trimming and J lost 2 bases; unmatched junction nucleotides: 10. CDR1 is MNHEY and CDR2 is SVGEGT in the germline V gene. The CDR3 sequence is 16 residues long. This chain's CDR3 is CASSRLGLAEPYEQYF. The DNA of the CDR3 is TGTGCCAGCAGCCGCCTTGGACTAGCGGAGCCCTACGAGCAGTACTTC.

This sequence joins TRBV29-1 and TRBJ1-2, with no clear D. Trimming shortened V by 8 bases and J by 4 bases, and 8 bases separated the two germline ends. This CDR3 has 10 residues. The germline CDR1 and CDR2 sequences are SQVTM and ANQGSEA. CDR3 DNA sequence: TGCAGCAGCCAAGCCTATGGCTACACCTTC. Encoded protein: CSSQAYGYTF.

This clonotype showed up just a few times. J is TRBJ2-3 and V is TRBV12-3 or TRBV12-4, with 7 nucleotides matching TRBD1. This CDR3 comprises 15 residues. Losses at the gene ends were 5 bases for V and 1 base for J; bases not matched to a gene: 6. The CDR3 coding sequence is TGTGCCAGCAGTCCCGACAGGGTGGGCACAGATACGCAGTATTTT. Translating it yields CASSPDRVGTDTQYF.

This clonotype was observed a few times. The gene calls are TRBV28 and TRBJ1-6, with D perhaps matching TRBD1 (5 bases). The CDR3 is made up of 17 amino acids. Germline CDR1 is MDHEN and CDR2 is SYDVKM. The V and J ends lost 2 bases and 0 bases respectively, with 11 bases between them. CDR3 region: CASSLGHLSSYNSPLHF. The CDR3 region has the DNA TGTGCCAGCAGTTTAGGACACCTGAGCTCCTATAATTCACCCCTCCACTTT.

This clonotype was counted a few times. The chain recombines TRBV4-1 with TRBJ1-4; D may be TRBD1 (5 bases). The CDR3 is 15 residues long. Trimming took 5 bases from V and 4 from J, leaving 14 bases between them. Germline lookup yields CDR1 MGHRA and CDR2 YSYEKL. CDR3 sequence: CASSLGDSHNEKLFF. The DNA of the CDR3 is TGCGCCAGCAGCTTGGGAGACAGCCATAATGAAAAACTGTTTTTT.

The chain combines TRBV29-1 with TRBJ2-3; D may be TRBD2 (5 bases). Between the trimmed V and J ends, which lost 4 bases and 3 bases, there was a span of 11 bases. Germline loops: CDR1 SQVTM, CDR2 ANQGSEA. This CDR3 is built from 13 residues. The CDR3 sequence: CSVALRRTDTQYF. In DNA, the CDR3 is TGCAGCGTTGCACTAAGGAGGACAGATACGCAGTATTTT.

This clonotype was seen repeatedly, ten times or more. The chain couples TRBV7-9 to TRBJ1-1; the match to TRBD1 covers 8 bases. V lost 2 bases and J lost 7; bases outside the gene matches: 6. The CDR3 is 14 residues long. Per germline, CDR1 SEHNR and CDR2 FQNEAQ (reference sequence). This chain's CDR3 is CASSLLRQGLEAFF. CDR3 in DNA: TGTGCCAGCAGCTTATTGCGACAGGGGCTTGAAGCTTTCTTT.

This clonotype appeared a few times. The V gene is TRBV6-1, the J gene TRBJ2-6; D perhaps matches TRBD1 (5 bases). The CDR3 contains 20 residues. Deletions cut 0 bases from V and 2 bases from J, with 20 bases between. Germline CDR1 and CDR2: MNHNS and SASEGT. This CDR3 is CASSEASGREVLAGANVLTF. The DNA for the CDR3 is TGTGCCAGCAGTGAAGCTTCCGGCAGGGAAGTTCTGGCTGGGGCCAACGTCCTGACTTTC.

This chain joins TRBV7-9 and TRBJ2-7, with 14 bases fitting TRBD2. V shed 6 bases and J 10 bases; nucleotides not matched to a gene: 11. This CDR3 comprises 15 residues. Germline-derived CDR1 and CDR2 are SEHNR and FQNEAQ (reference sequence). CDR3 nucleotide sequence: TGTGCCAGCAGTACCCCGGGACTAGCGGGGGTAAGACAGTACTTC. Its protein is CASSTPGLAGVRQYF. The full variable domain, in which reference TRBV7-9 and TRBJ2-7 provide the parts outside the CDR3, is DTGVSQNPRHKITKRGQNVTFRCDPISEHNRLYWYRQTLGQGPEFLTYFQNEAQLEKSRLLSDRFSAERPKGSFSTLEIQRTEQGDSAMYLCASSTPGLAGVRQYFGPGTRLTVT.

Worth noting for this clonotype: A much larger clone lies one base from this, so it may be a read error. V and J are TRBV7-2 and TRBJ2-7; 8 bases line up with TRBD1. Germline CDR1 reads SGHTA; CDR2 reads FQGNSA. CDR3 length equals 15 residues. The J segment lost 3 bases and the V segment lost 2 bases, leaving 6 bases of the junction unmatched. Written as DNA, the CDR3 is TGTGCCAGCAGCTTACAGGGGGCGATCAACTACGAGCAGTACTTC. Its translation: CASSLQGAINYEQYF.

The CDR3 protein is CASSSGQAINYGYTF. The DNA of the CDR3 is TGTGCCAGCAGTTCCGGACAGGCCATTAACTATGGCTACACCTTC. The rearrangement links TRBV12-3 or TRBV12-4 to TRBJ1-2; TRBD1 matches 7 bases. The CDR3 has 15 residues. Trimming removed 4 bases from V and 1 base from J; junction bases left unmatched: 6.

This clonotype has at least ten counts. The rearrangement uses TRBV6-5 and TRBJ1-1; D unresolved. In germline, CDR1 is MNHEY, CDR2 SVGAGI. Trimming took off 0 bases at V and 5 bases at J, with 7 bases between the two ends. This CDR3 has 13 residues. Here the CDR3 reads CASSYSIGTEAFF. DNA of the CDR3: TGTGCCAGCAGTTACTCGATCGGTACTGAAGCTTTCTTT.

This rearrangement joins TRBV7-8 to TRBJ2-7; the match to TRBD1 covers 7 bases. Germline V gene data show CDR1 as SGHVS and CDR2 as FQNEAQ. The J segment lost 2 bases and the V segment lost 5 bases, leaving 3 bases of the junction unmatched. The CDR3 runs to 13 residues. In DNA form, the CDR3 reads TGTGCCAGCAGCGGGACAGTGCCCTACGAGCAGTACTTC. It is translated as CASSGTVPYEQYF.

The gene calls are TRBV5-1 and TRBJ1-4; D possibly corresponds to TRBD1 (5 bases). The CDR3 loop spans 18 amino acids. V lost 4 bases and J lost 5, with 24 bases in between. The germline gives CDR1 SGHRS, CDR2 YFSETQ. The CDR3 spells CASSLGLAGGPVNEKLFF. The CDR3 DNA is TGCGCCAGCAGCCTGGGACTAGCGGGAGGGCCGGTCAATGAAAAACTGTTTTTT. The full variable domain, completed using reference TRBV5-1 and TRBJ1-4, is KAGVTQTPRYLIKTRGQQVTLSCSPISGHRSVSWYQQTPGQGLQFLFEYFSETQRNKGNFPGRFSGRQFSNSRSEMNVSTLELGDSALYLCASSLGLAGGPVNEKLFFGSGTQLSVL.

Many counts were recorded for this clonotype. V and J are TRBV20-1 and TRBJ1-2; TRBD1 agrees at 10 bases. J lost 3 bases, V lost 6 bases, and 7 bases had no gene match. This CDR3 is 14 amino acids long. The germline V gene has CDR1 DFQATT and CDR2 SNEGSKA (reference sequence). The CDR3 spells CSARTGGQDYGYTF. The CDR3 bases are TGCAGTGCAAGGACAGGGGGTCAGGACTATGGCTACACCTTC.

The chain is built from TRBV12-3 or TRBV12-4 and TRBJ2-3, with TRBD1 as a possible D gene (7 bases). V was pared by 1 base and J by 5 bases, with 16 bases between. The CDR3 is 16 amino acids. CDR3 loop: CASSLVSGGGGDTQYF. DNA of the CDR3: TGTGCCAGCAGTTTAGTATCAGGGGGAGGTGGAGATACGCAGTATTTT.

This clonotype was found many times. This sequence joins TRBV6-2 or TRBV6-3 and TRBJ1-6; possible D gene TRBD1, 6 bases. The germline V gene encodes CDR1 MNHEY and CDR2 SVGEGT. The V gene lost 5 bases and the J gene lost 3 bases, with 14 bases spanning the gap. CDR3 length: 16 residues. CDR3 loop: CASSAPGDGYNSPLHF. CDR3 DNA sequence: TGTGCCAGCAGTGCCCCAGGGGACGGCTATAATTCACCCCTCCACTTT.

The rearrangement uses TRBV7-8 and TRBJ2-1, with D uncertain. The V gene's germline CDR1 is SGHVS and CDR2 FQNEAQ. The CDR3 sequence is 15 residues long. V lost 7 bases and J lost 4, with 17 bases in between. CDR3 residues: CASKIAHRPYNEQFF. The CDR3 coding sequence is TGTGCCAGCAAGATAGCTCATCGACCGTACAATGAGCAGTTCTTC.

This clonotype was counted at least ten times. The V and J genes are TRBV20-1 and TRBJ1-5; tentative D call: TRBD1 (5 bases). The ends were cut back, 3 bases at V and 3 bases at J, with 9 bases in the middle. Germline values: CDR1 DFQATT, CDR2 SNEGSKA (reference sequence). The CDR3 length is 13 residues. CDR3 bases: TGCAGTGCTAGTGGGGGACCCAATCAGCCCCAGCATTTT. The encoded protein is CSASGGPNQPQHF.

Notes on this clonotype: The CDR3 does not close with the conserved phenylalanine or tryptophan, likely indicating a read error. The genes are TRBV24-1 and TRBJ1-5; 8 bases align to TRBD1. The CDR3 consists of 19 residues. The V gene end was trimmed by 6 bases and the J gene end by 1 base; junction bases not matched to a gene: 16. Germline assignment: CDR1 KGHDR and CDR2 SFDVKD. The chain's CDR3 is CATSKGLAGQVTSNQPQHL. The CDR3 DNA is TGTGCCACCAGTAAGGGACTAGCGGGACAGGTTACGAGCAATCAGCCCCAGCATCTC.

This clonotype was recorded many times. The chain combines TRBV6-2 or TRBV6-3 with TRBJ2-7, with D hard to call. Germline values: CDR1 MNHEY, CDR2 SVGEGT. V lost 6 bases, J lost 3 bases, and 12 bases lay in between. CDR3 length: 13 residues. The DNA for the CDR3 is TGTGCCAGCAGAAATGGCCCAGTCTACGAGCAGTACTTC. Translated, it gives CASRNGPVYEQYF.

The rearrangement joins TRBV27 to TRBJ1-1, with D possibly being TRBD1 (6 bases). The V gene lost 11 bases and the J gene lost 5 bases, with 18 bases spanning the gap. The CDR3 consists of 13 residues. CDR1 MNHEY and CDR2 SMNVEV come from the germline V gene (reference sequence). The CDR3 is CAGYRVGGTEAFF. The CDR3 DNA follows: TGTGCCGGTTACAGGGTGGGGGGGACTGAAGCTTTCTTT.

This clonotype was found many times. The J gene is TRBJ2-6, the V gene TRBV6-5; D unclear. Trimming cost V 5 bases and J 0 bases, with 8 bases left between them. The CDR3 totals 15 residues. The germline V gene has CDR1 MNHEY and CDR2 SVGAGI. Written as DNA, the CDR3 is TGTGCCAGCAGTCGACTGCCCTCTGGGGCCAACGTCCTGACTTTC. Residues: CASSRLPSGANVLTF.

This clonotype was found many times. The chain links TRBV10-3 to TRBJ2-7; D is uncertain. Germline V lookup: CDR1 ENHRY, CDR2 SYGVKD. V shed 2 bases and J shed 5 bases, with 4 bases lying between them. The CDR3 spans 11 residues. Written as DNA, the CDR3 is TGTGCCATCAGTGAGATGGACGAGCAGTACTTC. The encoded protein is CAISEMDEQYF.

This clonotype was picked up many times. The chain recombines TRBV20-1 with TRBJ2-5; the D gene is possibly TRBD2 (6 bases). The CDR3 length is 15 residues. The V gene's germline CDR1 is DFQATT and CDR2 SNEGSKA (reference sequence). V lost 1 base and J 0 bases, leaving 12 bases between the germline ends. Written as DNA, the CDR3 is TGCAGTGCTAGAGGGGGGGACCCGTACCAAGAGACCCAGTACTTC. Translating gives CSARGGDPYQETQYF.